The clone carrying this T cell receptor beta chain was recorded at least ten times. Its antigen remains unidentified. This sample is drawn from a study of naive and memory T cell subsets. Study-level findings and limits: Possibly reflecting memory cells re-expressing CD45RA, a few larger clonotypes occurred in naive repertoires, especially CD8.

Germline assignment: CDR1 MDHEN and CDR2 SYDVKM. Between the trimmed V and J ends, which lost 5 bases and 1 base, there was a span of 20 bases. The CDR3 has 17 residues. Both TRBC1 and TRBC2 were covered by a beta constant-region primer of two equimolar oligonucleotides. Four rounds of PCR amplified the ligated cDNA using nested alpha and beta constant-region primers plus SP2. MiXCR, applied by TCRdb to the UMI-ligation and nested PCR reads, yields one record per CDR3 protein. The sample shows 85,000 to 130,000 distinct CDR3 sequences, more than 14% of them seen only once. The specimen was naive CD8+ T cells from blood. The receptor comes from a human donor in good health. J is TRBJ1-1 and V is TRBV28; D may be TRBD1 (5 bases). CDR3 coding DNA: TGTGCCAGCAGTCCCCCGGCACCAGGGTTCGAGAACACTGAAGCTTTCTTT. The encoded protein is CASSPPAPGFENTEAFF. The full variable domain, its missing parts supplied by reference TRBV28 and TRBJ1-1, is DVKVTQSSRYLVKRTGEKVFLECVQDMDHENMFWYRQDPGLGLRLIYFSYDVKMKEKGDIPEGYSVSREKKERFSLILESASTNQTSMYLCASSPPAPGFENTEAFFGQGTRLTVV.